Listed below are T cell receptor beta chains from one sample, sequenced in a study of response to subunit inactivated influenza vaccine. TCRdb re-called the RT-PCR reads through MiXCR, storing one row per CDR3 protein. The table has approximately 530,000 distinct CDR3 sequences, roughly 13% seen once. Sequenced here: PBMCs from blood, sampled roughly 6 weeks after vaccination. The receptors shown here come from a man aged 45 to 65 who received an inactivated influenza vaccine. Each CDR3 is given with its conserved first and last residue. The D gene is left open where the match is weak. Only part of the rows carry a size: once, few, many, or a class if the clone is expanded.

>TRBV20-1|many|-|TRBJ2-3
TGCAGTGCTAGAGGGGCTAGCGCTGGAGATACGCAGTATTTT
CSARGASAGDTQYF
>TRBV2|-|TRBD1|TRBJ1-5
TGTGCCAGCAGACGACAGGGCAGGGGTCAGCCCCAGCATTTT
CASRRQGRGQPQHF
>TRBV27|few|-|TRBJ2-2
TGTGCCAGCAGTGGCCAGATCACCGGGGAGCTGTTTTTT
CASSGQITGELFF
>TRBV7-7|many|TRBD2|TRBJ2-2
TGTGCCAGCAGCTTTGGGGGGACTAGCGAGGCCGGGGAGCTGTTTTTT
CASSFGGTSEAGELFF
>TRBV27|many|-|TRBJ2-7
TGTGCCAGCAGTTTAAGGCCCCTTTCCTACGAGCAGTACTTC
CASSLRPLSYEQYF
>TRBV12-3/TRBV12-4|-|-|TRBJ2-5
TGTGCCAGCAGTTTAGCGAATGGTCTAGGGGGAAGGCAAGAGACCCAGTACTTC
CASSLANGLGGRQETQYF
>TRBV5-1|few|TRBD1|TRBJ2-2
TGCGCCAGCAGCCCCCTTGGACAGGGGGTCACCGGGGAGCTGTTTTTT
CASSPLGQGVTGELFF
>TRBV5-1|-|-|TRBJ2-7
TGCGCCAGCAGCTTAACAGGGACAAGATCCTACGAGCAGTACTTC
CASSLTGTRSYEQYF
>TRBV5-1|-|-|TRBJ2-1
TGCACCAGCAGCTTGGGGGTTGGGCTACGCTCCTACAATGAGCAGTTCTTC
CTSSLGVGLRSYNEQFF
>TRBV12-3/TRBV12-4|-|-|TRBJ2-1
TGTGCCAGCAGTTTGGAGGGAGCGGTTGATGAGCAGTTCTTC
CASSLEGAVDEQFF
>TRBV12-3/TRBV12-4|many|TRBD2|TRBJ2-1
TGTGCCAGCAGCGAACGACTAGCGGGTAGGAATGAGCAGTTCTTC
CASSERLAGRNEQFF